The 14 T cell receptor beta chains presented below share a single source sample, sequenced in a study of blood T cell repertoires in COVID-19. Method: immunoSEQ multiplex PCR; TCRdb's copy keeps in-frame clones and lacks some. The repertoire holds around 200,000 clones, with 86% as singletons. Source material: peripheral blood. These receptors were taken from an elderly woman in a cohort sampled during active or convalescent COVID-19.

The V gene is TRBV5-4, the J gene TRBJ1-5; no clear D. V was shortened by 0 bases and J by 1 base, with 5 bases between the two germline ends. The germline V gene encodes CDR1 SGHNT and CDR2 YYREEE (reference sequence). There are 14 residues in the CDR3. The CDR3 loop reads CASSLAGSNQPQHF. CDR3 sequence (DNA): TGTGCCAGCAGCTTGGCCGGGAGCAATCAGCCCCAGCATTTT.

The rearrangement links TRBV5-5 to TRBJ2-3; maybe TRBD1 (7 bases). The V and J ends lost 1 base and 5 bases respectively, with 11 bases between them. The CDR3 extends over 14 amino acids. CDR1 and CDR2 from the germline V gene are SGHKS and YYEKEE (reference sequence). The chain's CDR3 is CASSLRQGGDTQYF. CDR3 nucleotide sequence: TGTGCCAGCAGCTTGCGGCAGGGGGGAGATACGCAGTATTTT.

This clone has more than one count but fewer than ten. The chain uses TRBV4-2 and TRBJ2-5; 9 bases line up with TRBD2. In germline, CDR1 is LGHNA, CDR2 YNFKEQ. Losses at the gene ends were 4 bases for V and 1 base for J; bases not matched to a gene: 7. This CDR3 region has 16 residues. The CDR3 region has the DNA TGTGCCAGCAGCCCCGGGCCAGCGGGGGGCCAAGAGACCCAGTACTTC. This gives the protein CASSPGPAGGQETQYF.

The chain has TRBV18 and TRBJ2-1; D might be TRBD1 (7 bases). Germline V gene data show CDR1 as KGHSH and CDR2 as LQKENI. V was clipped by 4 bases and J by 4 bases, with 11 bases between them. The CDR3 sequence is 14 residues long. The CDR3 sequence is CASSRGTEYNEQFF. The DNA of the CDR3 is TGTGCCAGCTCACGCGGGACAGAATACAATGAGCAGTTCTTC. Full variable domain (outside the CDR3, taken from reference TRBV18 and TRBJ2-1): NAGVMQNPRHLVRRRGQEARLRCSPMKGHSHVYWYRQLPEEGLKFMVYLQKENIIDESGMPKERFSAEFPKEGPSILRIQQVVRGDSAAYFCASSRGTEYNEQFFGPGTRLTVL.

The chain carries TRBV5-1 and TRBJ1-6; no clear D. This CDR3 comprises 14 residues. CDR1 and CDR2 from the germline V gene are SGHRS and YFSETQ. Trimming left V 0 bases short and J 10 bases short, with 11 bases between. The CDR3 region has the DNA TGCGCCAGCAGCTTGGCCGTGGAGCCATCACCCCTCCACTTT. Translating it yields CASSLAVEPSPLHF.

The chain uses TRBV5-1 and TRBJ1-3, with 8 nucleotides matching TRBD1. Germline trimming cut 4 bases from V and 5 bases from J; bases unmatched to any gene: 5. Germline V lookup: CDR1 SGHRS, CDR2 YFSETQ. The CDR3 loop spans 14 amino acids. For the CDR3, the DNA is TGCGCCAGCAGCCTAGGACAGGGTAGAAACACCATATATTTT. The encoded protein is CASSLGQGRNTIYF. Complete variable domain (other parts from reference TRBV5-1 and TRBJ1-3): KAGVTQTPRYLIKTRGQQVTLSCSPISGHRSVSWYQQTPGQGLQFLFEYFSETQRNKGNFPGRFSGRQFSNSRSEMNVSTLELGDSALYLCASSLGQGRNTIYFGEGSWLTVV.

V and J are TRBV5-1 and TRBJ1-5, with D possibly TRBD1 on 5 matching bases. Germline V gives CDR1 SGHRS, CDR2 YFSETQ. The CDR3 extends over 17 amino acids. Trimming took off 4 bases at V and 1 base at J, with 18 bases between the two ends. The CDR3 DNA follows: TGCGCCAGCAGCGCGGATCCCCGGGGGGGGAGCAATCAGCCCCAGCATTTT. Translation gives CASSADPRGGSNQPQHF.

CDR3 nucleotide sequence: TGTGCCAGCAGCTTAGCGGGAGAGTACTCCTACGAGCAGTACTTC. This encodes CASSLAGEYSYEQYF. This rearrangement joins TRBV11-3 to TRBJ2-7; possibly TRBD2 for D (6 bases). The CDR3 extends over 15 amino acids. Germline assignment: CDR1 SGHNT and CDR2 YENEEA. With 1 base removed from V and 0 bases from J, the gap between germline ends came to 10 bases. The variable domain in full, completed from reference TRBV11-3 and TRBJ2-7, reads EAGVVQSPRYKIIEKKQPVAFWCNPISGHNTLYWYLQNLGQGPELLIRYENEEAVDDSQLPKDRFSAERLKGVDSTLKIQPAELGDSAVYLCASSLAGEYSYEQYFGPGTRLTVT.

For the CDR3, the DNA is TGTGCCAGCAGCCATAGGACAGGAATTCGGGGGCCCCAGCATTTT. Protein sequence: CASSHRTGIRGPQHF. The gene calls are TRBV6-2 or TRBV6-3 and TRBJ1-5; TRBD1 matches at 7 bases. J gave up 9 bases and V 6 bases, and 14 bases lay outside the gene matches. The CDR3 sequence is 15 residues long. Germline assignment: CDR1 MNHEY and CDR2 SVGEGT.

J is TRBJ2-3 and V is TRBV9, with 7 bases lining up with TRBD2. The CDR3 contains 14 residues. The trim removed 2 bases at V and 1 base at J, leaving 1 base unmatched. Germline CDR1 is SGDLS and CDR2 is YYNGEE. CDR3 sequence reads: CASSVRGGTDTQYF. The CDR3 nucleotides read TGTGCCAGCAGCGTTCGGGGGGGCACAGATACGCAGTATTTT.

The chain links TRBV5-5 to TRBJ2-1; weak D call: TRBD2 (5 bases). The CDR3 runs to 15 residues. Between the trimmed V and J ends, which lost 4 bases and 1 base, there was a span of 12 bases. Germline values: CDR1 SGHKS, CDR2 YYEKEE (reference sequence). The CDR3 nucleotides read TGTGCCAGCAGCCCCTCCGGGGAATCCTACAATGAGCAGTTCTTC. This codes for CASSPSGESYNEQFF.

The chain is built from TRBV10-3 and TRBJ2-7; D perhaps matches TRBD1 (5 bases). Germline assignment: CDR1 ENHRY and CDR2 SYGVKD. V was trimmed by 0 bases and J by 6 bases, leaving 15 bases between them. The CDR3 totals 15 residues. Written as DNA, the CDR3 is TGTGCCATCAGTGAGTCAAAAGCGCAGGGCGGCGAGCAGTACTTC. It is translated as CAISESKAQGGEQYF.

The rearrangement joins TRBV9 to TRBJ1-1, with D possibly being TRBD1 (5 bases). Germline CDR1 is SGDLS and CDR2 is YYNGEE. Trimming cost V 0 bases and J 1 base, with 10 bases left between them. The CDR3 extends over 15 amino acids. The CDR3 here is CASSVAGGANTEAFF. Here the CDR3 DNA reads TGTGCCAGCAGCGTAGCGGGGGGAGCGAACACTGAAGCTTTCTTT.

The genes are TRBV4-2 and TRBJ1-4; TRBD1 matches at 9 bases. CDR3 length equals 15 residues. The germline V gene encodes CDR1 LGHNA and CDR2 YNFKEQ. Germline trimming cut 5 bases from V and 8 bases from J; bases unmatched to any gene: 9. CDR3 bases: TGTGCCAGCAGCGACACAGGGGGCGCAAGGGAAAAACTGTTTTTT. It yields the protein CASSDTGGAREKLFF.